This TCR beta chain was identified during a study of shared clonotypes between healthy human individuals. Naive CD8 cells comprised CD45RO-negative, CCR7-positively selected cells, excluding terminally differentiated effector memory CD45RA+ cells. TCRdb's table, derived via immunoSEQ multiplex PCR, lists solely in-frame clones and lacks some. The table includes millions of clones, less than 95% detected once. Trimming pared 3 bases from V and 1 base from J, leaving 15 bases between. In germline, CDR1 is ENHRY, CDR2 SYGVKD. CDR3 length: 16 amino acids. The rearrangement uses TRBV10-3 and TRBJ2-5; D gene uncertain. Sample: naive CD8+ T cells sorted from blood. The receptor was derived from a man between 18 and 35 years old in good health. The CDR3: CAISDLGPNFQETQYF. CDR3 DNA: TGTGCCATCAGTGATTTAGGGCCAAATTTCCAAGAGACCCAGTACTTC.